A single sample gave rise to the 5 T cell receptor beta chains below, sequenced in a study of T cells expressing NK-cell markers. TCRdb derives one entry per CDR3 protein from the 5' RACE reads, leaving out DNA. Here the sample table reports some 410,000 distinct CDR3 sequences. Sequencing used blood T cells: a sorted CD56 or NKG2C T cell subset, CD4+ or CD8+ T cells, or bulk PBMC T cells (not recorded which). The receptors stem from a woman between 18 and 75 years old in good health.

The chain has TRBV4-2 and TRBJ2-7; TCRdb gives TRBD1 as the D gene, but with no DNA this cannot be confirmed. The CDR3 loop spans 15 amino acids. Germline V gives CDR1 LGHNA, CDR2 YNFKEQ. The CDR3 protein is CASSRGGDSSYVQYF.

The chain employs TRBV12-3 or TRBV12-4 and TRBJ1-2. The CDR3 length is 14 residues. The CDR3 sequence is CASSLVGRSYGYTF.

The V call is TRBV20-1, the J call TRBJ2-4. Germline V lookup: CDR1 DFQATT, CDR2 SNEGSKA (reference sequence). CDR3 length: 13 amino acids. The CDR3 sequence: CSASPTAKNIQYF.

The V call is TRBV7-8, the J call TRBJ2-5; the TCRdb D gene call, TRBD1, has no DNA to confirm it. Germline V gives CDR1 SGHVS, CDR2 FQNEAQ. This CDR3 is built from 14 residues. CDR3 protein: CASSIPFSVETQYF.

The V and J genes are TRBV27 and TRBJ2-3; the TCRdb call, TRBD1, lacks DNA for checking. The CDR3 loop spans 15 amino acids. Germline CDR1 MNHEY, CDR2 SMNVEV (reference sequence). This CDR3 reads CASSFWGPGTDTQYF.